The clone carrying this T cell receptor (beta chain) was seen a handful of times. Its antigen is as yet unknown. This entry is derived from a study of T-cell memory formation after mild COVID-19. Regarding the study as a whole: Pre-infection memory held some responding clones, suggesting pre-existing cross-reactive T cells responded.

This CDR3 comprises 17 residues. The germline gives CDR1 MGHDK, CDR2 SYGVNS. Trimming shortened V by 0 bases and J by 2 bases, and 13 bases separated the two germline ends. TCRdb called the 5' RACE reads again in MiXCR, with one record for every CDR3 protein. This table holds around 300,000 distinct CDR3 sequences, over 11% found once. This TCR came from a man aged 18-30 years who had mild COVID-19 (a few samples of this study predate the infection). Cell type and time point are not known. This rearrangement joins TRBV25-1 to TRBJ1-4; D ambiguous. Specimen: PBMCs or a T cell subset sorted from them (not recorded which). CDR3 loop: CASSEYLSGFTNEKLFF. CDR3 DNA: TGTGCCAGCAGTGAATATCTGTCCGGGTTTACTAATGAAAAACTGTTTTTT.